The 29 T cell receptor beta chains reported below all come from one sample, sequenced in a study of Graves' ophthalmopathy and Graves' hyperthyroidism. Using RNA transcripts, the TCR beta CDR3 regions were amplified. First-round RT-PCR used HTBI primers; second-round multiplex PCR followed. MiXCR was run by TCRdb on the multiplex PCR reads, yielding one entry per CDR3 protein. The data hold hundreds of thousands of distinct CDR3 sequences, with about two fifths observed a single time. The sequenced sample was peripheral blood. Source of these receptors: an adult man with Graves' ophthalmopathy.

The rearrangement joins TRBV6-2 or TRBV6-3 to TRBJ1-1; D is unresolved. CDR1 and CDR2 (germline): MNHEY, SVGEGT. The CDR3 extends over 14 amino acids. With 8 bases removed from V and 1 base from J, the gap between germline ends came to 14 bases. The CDR3 sequence is CASVTGRRNTEAFF. As DNA, the CDR3 is TGTGCCAGCGTTACCGGACGTCGGAACACTGAAGCTTTCTTT.

The chain combines TRBV10-2 with TRBJ2-7; 8 nucleotides align to TRBD2. Germline values: CDR1 WSHSY, CDR2 SAAADI. With V trimmed by 11 bases and J by 1 base, 7 bases remained unmatched. The CDR3 contains 13 residues. The CDR3 sequence is CAAGGDKSYEQYF. The CDR3 DNA is TGCGCCGCGGGAGGAGACAAATCCTACGAGCAGTACTTC.

The sample holds a few counts of this clonotype. The chain is built from TRBV10-3 and TRBJ2-2, with 8 bases matching TRBD1. The CDR3 has 15 amino acids. Germline CDR1 reads ENHRY; CDR2 reads SYGVKD. V lost 2 bases and J lost 6; bases outside the gene matches: 5. CDR3: CAISETGGSSGELFF. CDR3 nucleotides: TGTGCCATCAGTGAGACAGGGGGGTCTTCCGGGGAGCTGTTTTTT.

This clonotype has ten or more counts. The chain has TRBV9 and TRBJ2-6; the D is unclear. V shed 2 bases and J shed 7 bases, with 4 bases lying between them. Germline V gene data show CDR1 as SGDLS and CDR2 as YYNGEE. CDR3 length: 12 residues. CDR3 in amino acids: CASSVSANVLTF. The CDR3 nucleotides read TGTGCCAGCAGCGTCTCAGCCAACGTCCTGACTTTC.

CDR3 bases: TGTGCCAGCAGTGATTCGGCTAGCGGGGAGGGCTATGGCTACACCTTC. Protein: CASSDSASGEGYGYTF. This chain joins TRBV2 and TRBJ1-2; D is ambiguous. CDR3 length equals 16 residues. Germline V lookup: CDR1 SNHLY, CDR2 FYNNEI. V was shortened by 3 bases and J by 4 bases, with 18 bases between the two germline ends.

There are many counts of this clonotype. The gene calls are TRBV5-5 and TRBJ2-5; D is possibly TRBD2 (7 bases). V was cut by 4 bases and J by 5 bases, with 21 bases left in between. The CDR3 is made up of 16 amino acids. Germline values: CDR1 SGHKS, CDR2 YYEKEE (reference sequence). The CDR3 is CASSPVRGGESETQYF. In nucleotides, the CDR3 is TGTGCCAGCAGCCCTGTGAGGGGGGGTGAGAGCGAGACCCAGTACTTC. The variable domain in full, with the rest retrieved from reference TRBV5-5 and TRBJ2-5, is DAGVTQSPTHLIKTRGQQVTLRCSPISGHKSVSWYQQVLGQGPQFIFQYYEKEERGRGNFPDRFSARQFPNYSSELNVNALLLGDSALYLCASSPVRGGESETQYFGPGTRLLVL.

This clonotype was recorded many times. The chain couples TRBV29-1 to TRBJ1-2; TRBD1 might be the D (5 bases). The ends were cut back, 2 bases at V and 8 bases at J, with 18 bases in the middle. The CDR3 covers 14 residues. Germline CDR1 SQVTM, CDR2 ANQGSEA. The CDR3 sequence is CSVEPQVRAGGYTF. The CDR3 DNA is TGCAGCGTTGAACCACAGGTGCGGGCTGGGGGCTACACCTTC.

The genes are TRBV9 and TRBJ2-2; D is perhaps TRBD1 (5 bases). CDR3 length equals 15 residues. CDR1 SGDLS and CDR2 YYNGEE come from the germline V gene. Trimming stripped 0 bases from V and 6 bases from J, with 12 bases between. The CDR3 region has the DNA TGTGCCAGCAGCGTAGAGGCAGGGATGGCCGGGGAGCTGTTTTTT. Amino acid sequence: CASSVEAGMAGELFF.

The V and J genes are TRBV7-9 and TRBJ1-2, with no clear D. There are 15 residues in the CDR3. CDR1 is SEHNR, CDR2 FQNEAQ, per germline (reference sequence). V was shortened by 5 bases and J by 5 bases, with 18 bases between the two germline ends. This chain's CDR3 is CASSQPGRTVYGYTF. The CDR3 DNA sequence: TGTGCCAGCAGCCAACCCGGACGGACGGTTTATGGCTACACCTTC.

V gene TRBV12-3 or TRBV12-4 combines with J gene TRBJ2-7; possibly TRBD1 for D (5 bases). This CDR3 has 14 amino acids. The ends were cut back, 1 base at V and 4 bases at J, with 11 bases in the middle. CDR3 nucleotides: TGTGCCAGCAGTTTAGGCCCAGGGCGGTACGAGCAGTACTTC. Its protein product is CASSLGPGRYEQYF.

This clonotype was counted ten times or more. The chain recombines TRBV10-3 with TRBJ2-6; D tentatively reads TRBD1 or TRBD2 (5 bases each). The V and J ends lost 10 bases and 4 bases respectively, with 17 bases between them. This CDR3 spans 15 amino acids. Germline V lookup: CDR1 ENHRY, CDR2 SYGVKD. This chain's CDR3 is CASKGEGTGANVLTF. The CDR3 coding sequence is TGTGCCAGCAAGGGTGAGGGGACCGGGGCCAACGTCCTGACTTTC.

Turning to this clonotype: This may stem from a read error, because a much larger clone lies one nucleotide away. CDR3 amino acids: CVSSLRRSNQPQHF. For the CDR3, the DNA is TGTGTCAGCAGCTTAAGGCGAAGCAATCAGCCCCAGCATTTT. The V gene is TRBV7-7, the J gene TRBJ1-5, with D uncertain. This CDR3 spans 14 amino acids. Germline V gene lookup returns CDR1 SSHAT and CDR2 FNYEAQ (reference sequence).

The chain recombines TRBV5-1 with TRBJ2-5; D ambiguous. The CDR3 is 13 amino acids. V was cut by 4 bases and J by 0 bases, with 7 bases left in between. CDR1 and CDR2 from the germline V gene are SGHRS and YFSETQ. The CDR3 nucleotides read TGCGCCAGCAGCCTCACCAACCAAGAGACCCAGTACTTC. It codes for CASSLTNQETQYF.

This clonotype was counted many times. The V gene is TRBV20-1, the J gene TRBJ2-5, with D perhaps matching TRBD2 (6 bases). The CDR3 has 13 amino acids. V dropped 6 bases and J dropped 4 bases, with 15 bases sitting between them. The germline gives CDR1 DFQATT, CDR2 SNEGSKA (reference sequence). In DNA, the CDR3 is TGCAGTGCCTCGTCGCGGAGGGGAGAGACCCAGTACTTC. Translated, it gives CSASSRRGETQYF.

The rearrangement links TRBV9 to TRBJ2-2; D might be TRBD2 (5 bases). Germline assignment: CDR1 SGDLS and CDR2 YYNGEE. V dropped 4 bases and J dropped 1 base, with 11 bases sitting between them. This CDR3 spans 15 amino acids. The CDR3 bases are TGTGCCAGCAGCCAAAGTCGGGGGAACACCGGGGAGCTGTTTTTT. Translated: CASSQSRGNTGELFF.

The chain uses TRBV6-5 and TRBJ1-4; tentative D call: TRBD1 (5 bases). Looked up from germline, CDR1 is MNHEY and CDR2 is SVGAGI. Trimming took off 6 bases at V and 8 bases at J, with 19 bases between the two ends. The CDR3 is made up of 15 amino acids. The CDR3 is CASSSIGAGREKLFF. CDR3 sequence (DNA): TGTGCCAGCAGCTCAATCGGGGCCGGACGGGAAAAACTGTTTTTT.

On this clonotype: A read error is possible here, since a much larger clone lies one base away. V is TRBV11-2 and J is TRBJ1-1; D might be TRBD1 (5 bases). The CDR3 is 16 residues long. Germline-derived CDR1 and CDR2 are SGHAT and FQNNGV. CDR3 nucleotides: TGTGCCAGCAGCTCAGTGAGGGAATCAGGGCGCGCTGAAGCTCTCTTT. Its protein is CASSSVRESGRAEALF.

The CDR3 loop reads CASGLHHHAEAFF. The DNA of the CDR3 is TGTGCCTCGGGCCTCCACCACCATGCTGAAGCTTTCTTT. This rearrangement joins TRBV30 to TRBJ1-1; the D is unclear. Trimming stripped 7 bases from V and 6 bases from J, with 18 bases between. The CDR3 loop spans 13 amino acids. Per germline, CDR1 GTSNPN and CDR2 SVGIG (reference sequence).

This clonotype was picked up many times. The rearrangement joins TRBV5-5 to TRBJ2-7; TRBD1 aligns across 11 bases. J lost 3 bases, V lost 0 bases, and 2 bases had no gene match. Per the germline V gene, CDR1 is SGHKS and CDR2 is YYEKEE (reference sequence). This CDR3 comprises 15 residues. This CDR3 reads CASSLGDRGYYEQYF. CDR3 nucleotide sequence: TGTGCCAGCAGCTTGGGGGACAGGGGGTACTACGAGCAGTACTTC.

The chain couples TRBV25-1 to TRBJ2-5; perhaps TRBD1 as D (6 bases). This CDR3 comprises 12 residues. Trimming shortened V by 6 bases and J by 5 bases, and 10 bases separated the two germline ends. The germline CDR1 and CDR2 sequences are MGHDK and SYGVNS. CDR3 residues: CASRGAVETQYF. The CDR3, as DNA: TGTGCCAGCAGGGGGGCCGTGGAGACCCAGTACTTC.

This clonotype was seen once. The gene calls are TRBV10-3 and TRBJ2-5, with 11 bases aligning to TRBD2. This CDR3 has 17 residues. From germline, CDR1 is ENHRY and CDR2 SYGVKD. Trimming at V came to 5 bases and at J to 2 bases, leaving 10 bases not matched to a gene. CDR3: CAISYTIIAGGQETQYF. The CDR3 bases are TGTGCCATCAGTTACACAATCATAGCGGGGGGGCAAGAGACCCAGTACTTC.

This clonotype appeared many times. The chain joins TRBV9 to TRBJ2-5; 13 bases are shared with TRBD2. V was clipped by 4 bases and J by 3 bases; unmatched bases: 18. The CDR3 consists of 20 residues. Per germline, CDR1 SGDLS and CDR2 YYNGEE. The CDR3, as DNA: TGTGCCAGCAGCCCCTCTTCCGCCCACGGACTAGCGGGGGAGAAAGAGACCCAGTACTTC. Translated, it gives CASSPSSAHGLAGEKETQYF.

About this clonotype itself: A junction boundary mismatches the germline segment, possibly from a read error. The rearrangement joins TRBV7-7 to TRBJ2-1; TRBD1 agrees at 8 bases. This CDR3 is built from 14 residues. Germline V gene sequence: CDR1 SSHAT, CDR2 FNYEAQ (reference sequence). The CDR3 sequence: CASSPSDRDNEQFF. CDR3 bases: TGTGCTAGCAGCCCTTCGGACAGGGACAATGAGCAGTTCTTC.

This clonotype was observed a few times. This chain links TRBV11-2 with TRBJ2-7; 7 positions match TRBD1. The CDR3 consists of 13 residues. The germline CDR1 and CDR2 sequences are SGHAT and FQNNGV. V trimming: 3 bases; J trimming: 6 bases; junction bases outside the gene matches: 5. The CDR3 region is CASSFTGEGEQYF. As DNA, the CDR3 is TGTGCCAGCAGCTTCACAGGGGAAGGCGAGCAGTACTTC.

This chain connects TRBV5-8 to TRBJ2-2; tentative D call: TRBD2 (5 bases). V was pared by 2 bases and J by 4 bases, with 12 bases between. The CDR3 has 15 residues. Germline lookup yields CDR1 SGHTS and CDR2 YDEGEE. CDR3 sequence reads: CASSLMGVATGELFF. CDR3 DNA sequence: TGTGCCAGCAGCTTAATGGGAGTCGCCACCGGGGAGCTGTTTTTT.

V is TRBV2 and J is TRBJ2-3, with 7 positions matching TRBD2. The germline gives CDR1 SNHLY, CDR2 FYNNEI. The CDR3 consists of 16 residues. Unmatched junction bases numbered 5, after V lost 0 bases and J lost 2 bases. The chain's CDR3 is CASSEALAGATDTQYF. The CDR3 region has the DNA TGTGCCAGCAGTGAAGCTTTGGCGGGAGCCACAGATACGCAGTATTTT.

As concerns this clonotype: This likely comes from a read error, as the CDR3 has no conserved phenylalanine or tryptophan at its end. No DNA is shown, since the ends of the CDR3 on it are uncertain; the CDR3 is the one TCRdb lists. The rearrangement links TRBV7-9 to TRBJ1-3; whether TRBD1, the table's D call, matches the DNA was not checked. Germline CDR1 and CDR2: SEHNR and FQNEAQ (reference sequence). Counting both end residues, the CDR3 totals 8 amino acids. This CDR3 reads CASRRTGA.

This chain connects TRBV7-2 to TRBJ2-7; D remains ambiguous. This CDR3 region has 18 residues. Per germline, CDR1 SGHTA and CDR2 FQGNSA. With 1 base removed from V and 0 bases from J, the gap between germline ends came to 19 bases. The CDR3 loop is CASSLGSMVGISSYEQYF. Written as DNA, the CDR3 is TGTGCCAGCAGCTTAGGTAGCATGGTGGGTATAAGCTCCTACGAGCAGTACTTC. The complete variable domain, with remaining parts taken from reference TRBV7-2 and TRBJ2-7, reads GAGVSQSPSNKVTEKGKDVELRCDPISGHTALYWYRQSLGQGLEFLIYFQGNSAPDKSGLPSDRFSAERTGGSVSTLTIQRTQQEDSAVYLCASSLGSMVGISSYEQYFGPGTRLTVT.

This clonotype was found a few times. The CDR3 DNA sequence: TGTGCCAGCAGTTCCGAACTTGTCTTGGCTTTCTTT. This encodes CASSSELVLAFF. This rearrangement joins TRBV6-5 to TRBJ1-1; no clear D. The ends were cut back, 4 bases at V and 11 bases at J, with 14 bases in the middle. This CDR3 region has 12 residues. Germline loops: CDR1 MNHEY, CDR2 SVGAGI.